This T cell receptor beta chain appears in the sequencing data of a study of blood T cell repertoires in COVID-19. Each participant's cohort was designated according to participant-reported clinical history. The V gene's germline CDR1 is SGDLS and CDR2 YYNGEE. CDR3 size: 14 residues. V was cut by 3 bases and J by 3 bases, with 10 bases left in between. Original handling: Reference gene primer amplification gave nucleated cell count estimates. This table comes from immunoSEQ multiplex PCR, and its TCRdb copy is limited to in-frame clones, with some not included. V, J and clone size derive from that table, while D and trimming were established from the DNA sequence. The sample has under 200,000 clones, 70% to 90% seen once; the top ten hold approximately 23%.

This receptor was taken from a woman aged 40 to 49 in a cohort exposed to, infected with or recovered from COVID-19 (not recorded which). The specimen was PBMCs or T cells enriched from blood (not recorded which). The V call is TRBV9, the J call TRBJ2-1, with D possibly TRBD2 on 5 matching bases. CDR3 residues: CASSEGSVYNEQFF. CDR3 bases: TGTGCCAGCAGCGAAGGTAGCGTCTACAATGAGCAGTTCTTC.